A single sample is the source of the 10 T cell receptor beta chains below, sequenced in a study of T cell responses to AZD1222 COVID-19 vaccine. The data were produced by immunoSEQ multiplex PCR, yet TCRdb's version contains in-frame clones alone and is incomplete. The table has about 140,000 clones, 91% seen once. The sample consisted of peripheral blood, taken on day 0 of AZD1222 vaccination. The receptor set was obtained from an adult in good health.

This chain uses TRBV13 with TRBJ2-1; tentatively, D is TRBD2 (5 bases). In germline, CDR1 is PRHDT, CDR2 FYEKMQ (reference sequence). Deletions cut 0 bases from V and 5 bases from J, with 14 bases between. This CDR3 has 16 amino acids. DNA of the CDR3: TGTGCCAGCAGCTTAGGCGTTGGGGAGCCTGACAATGAGCAGTTCTTC. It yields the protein CASSLGVGEPDNEQFF.

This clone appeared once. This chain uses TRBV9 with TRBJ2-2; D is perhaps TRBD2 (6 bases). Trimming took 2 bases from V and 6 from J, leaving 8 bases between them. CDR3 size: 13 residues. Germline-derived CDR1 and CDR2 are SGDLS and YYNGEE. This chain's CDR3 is CASSVRGAGELFF. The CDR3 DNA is TGTGCCAGCAGCGTGCGGGGAGCCGGGGAGCTGTTTTTT. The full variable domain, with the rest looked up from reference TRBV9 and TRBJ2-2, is DSGVTQTPKHLITATGQRVTLRCSPRSGDLSVYWYQQSLDQGLQFLIQYYNGEERAKGNILERFSAQQFPDLHSELNLSSLELGDSALYFCASSVRGAGELFFGEGSRLTVL.

CDR3 bases: TGTGCCTGCCACAGGGGGCCATCCGGGGAGCTGTTTTTT. It translates to CACHRGPSGELFF. The V and J genes are TRBV6-4 and TRBJ2-2, with TRBD1 matching 9 bases. Trimming at V came to 11 bases and at J to 6 bases, leaving 7 bases not matched to a gene. The CDR3 consists of 13 residues. In germline, CDR1 is MRHNA, CDR2 SNTAGT.

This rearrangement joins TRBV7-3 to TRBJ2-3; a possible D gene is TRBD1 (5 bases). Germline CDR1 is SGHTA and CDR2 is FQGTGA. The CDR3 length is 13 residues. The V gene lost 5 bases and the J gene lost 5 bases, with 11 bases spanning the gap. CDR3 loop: CASSQLGEDTQYF. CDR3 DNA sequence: TGTGCCAGCAGCCAGCTAGGGGAAGATACGCAGTATTTT. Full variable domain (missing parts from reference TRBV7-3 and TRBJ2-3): GAGVSQTPSNKVTEKGKYVELRCDPISGHTALYWYRQSLGQGPEFLIYFQGTGAADDSGLPNDRFFAVRPEGSVSTLKIQRTERGDSAVYLCASSQLGEDTQYFGPGTRLTVL.

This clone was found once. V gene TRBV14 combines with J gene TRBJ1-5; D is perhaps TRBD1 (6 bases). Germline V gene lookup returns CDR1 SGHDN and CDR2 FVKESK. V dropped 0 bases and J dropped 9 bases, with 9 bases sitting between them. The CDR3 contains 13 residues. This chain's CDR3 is CASSQERGTPQHF. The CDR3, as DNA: TGTGCCAGCAGCCAAGAAAGGGGGACGCCCCAGCATTTT.

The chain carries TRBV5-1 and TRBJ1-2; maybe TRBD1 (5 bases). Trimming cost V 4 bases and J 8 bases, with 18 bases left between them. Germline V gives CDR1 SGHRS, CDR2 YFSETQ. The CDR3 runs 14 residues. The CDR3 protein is CASSERDSKGGYTF. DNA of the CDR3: TGCGCCAGCAGCGAGCGGGACTCCAAAGGAGGCTACACCTTC. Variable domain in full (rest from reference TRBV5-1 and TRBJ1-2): KAGVTQTPRYLIKTRGQQVTLSCSPISGHRSVSWYQQTPGQGLQFLFEYFSETQRNKGNFPGRFSGRQFSNSRSEMNVSTLELGDSALYLCASSERDSKGGYTFGSGTRLTVV.

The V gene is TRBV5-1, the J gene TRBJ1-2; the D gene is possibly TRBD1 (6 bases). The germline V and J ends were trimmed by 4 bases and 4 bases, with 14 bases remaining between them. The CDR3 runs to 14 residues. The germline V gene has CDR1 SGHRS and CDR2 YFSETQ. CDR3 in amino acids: CASSLSGGAYGYTF. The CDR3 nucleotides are TGCGCCAGCAGCCTGAGTGGGGGGGCCTATGGCTACACCTTC.

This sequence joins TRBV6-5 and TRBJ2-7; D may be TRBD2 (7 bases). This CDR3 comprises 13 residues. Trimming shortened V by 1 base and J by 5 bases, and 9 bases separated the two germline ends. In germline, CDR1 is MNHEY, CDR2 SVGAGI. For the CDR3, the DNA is TGTGCCAGCAGTTACTTGGGGGGGCACGAGCAGTACTTC. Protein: CASSYLGGHEQYF.

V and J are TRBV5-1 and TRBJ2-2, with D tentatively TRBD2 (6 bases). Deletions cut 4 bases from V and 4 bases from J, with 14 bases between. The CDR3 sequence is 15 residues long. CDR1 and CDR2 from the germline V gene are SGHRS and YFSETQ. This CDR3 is CASSNGGPTTGELFF. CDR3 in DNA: TGCGCCAGCAGCAACGGGGGACCGACCACCGGGGAGCTGTTTTTT.

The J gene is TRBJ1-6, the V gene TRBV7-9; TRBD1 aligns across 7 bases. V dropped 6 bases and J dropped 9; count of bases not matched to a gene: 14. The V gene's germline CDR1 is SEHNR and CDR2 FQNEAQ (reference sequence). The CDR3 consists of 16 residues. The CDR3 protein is CASSPTTGRLGSPLHF. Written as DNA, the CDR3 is TGTGCCAGCAGTCCGACGACAGGGCGGTTGGGTTCACCCCTCCACTTT.